The present entry profiles one TCR beta chain with its context. Its target is unknown. The entry originates in a study of T-cell reconstitution after alpha-beta-depleted transplantation in children. General study points: A year had passed since transplant, and T-cell counts and diversity by then came mostly from newly produced T cells. Recipient T cells and thymic progenitors that survived were the source of the high TCRbeta diversity seen at day 60 in some patients. After transplant, at about two months, alpha-beta T cells were reportedly derived from several hundred expanded graft clones.

V was clipped by 5 bases and J by 3 bases; unmatched bases: 10. The CDR3 has 15 residues. From germline, CDR1 is MNHEY and CDR2 SVGEGT. A TCRbeta library incorporating unique molecular identifiers was prepared. TCRdb itself ran the PCR reads through MiXCR, one entry per CDR3 protein. The data show 700,000 to 850,000 distinct CDR3 sequences, roughly 15% seen once. This chain joins TRBV6-2 or TRBV6-3 and TRBJ2-7, with 7 bases matching TRBD1. Sequences were derived from PBMCs, mostly from graft donor cells, sampled 360 days after TCRalphabeta/CD19-depleted stem cell transplant. The sequence was collected from a male patient aged 10-17 years who had a stem cell transplant for acute lymphoblastic leukemia, so the T cells may come from the graft donor. CDR3 amino acids: CASSTPTGVFYEQYF. DNA of the CDR3: TGTGCCAGCAGTACCCCAACAGGGGTCTTCTACGAGCAGTACTTC.